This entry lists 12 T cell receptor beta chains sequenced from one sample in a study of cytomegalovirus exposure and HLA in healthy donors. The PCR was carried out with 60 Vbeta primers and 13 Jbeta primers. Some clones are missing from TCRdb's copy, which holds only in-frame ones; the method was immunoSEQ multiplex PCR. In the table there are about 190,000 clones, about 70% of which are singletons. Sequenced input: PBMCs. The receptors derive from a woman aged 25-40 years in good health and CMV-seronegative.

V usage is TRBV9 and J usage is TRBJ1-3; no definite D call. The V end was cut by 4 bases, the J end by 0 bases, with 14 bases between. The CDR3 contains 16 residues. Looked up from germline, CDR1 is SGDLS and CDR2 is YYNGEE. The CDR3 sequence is CASSTRDIDSGNTIYF. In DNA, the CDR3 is TGTGCCAGCAGCACCCGAGACATTGACTCTGGAAACACCATATATTTT.

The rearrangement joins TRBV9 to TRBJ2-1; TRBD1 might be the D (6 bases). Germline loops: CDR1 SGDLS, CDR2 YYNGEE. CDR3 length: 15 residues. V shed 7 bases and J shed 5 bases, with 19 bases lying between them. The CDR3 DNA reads TGTGCCAGCGGTAAACAGGGAATGCAAAACAATGAGCAGTTCTTC. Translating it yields CASGKQGMQNNEQFF. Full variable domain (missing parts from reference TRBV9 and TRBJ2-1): DSGVTQTPKHLITATGQRVTLRCSPRSGDLSVYWYQQSLDQGLQFLIQYYNGEERAKGNILERFSAQQFPDLHSELNLSSLELGDSALYFCASGKQGMQNNEQFFGPGTRLTVL.

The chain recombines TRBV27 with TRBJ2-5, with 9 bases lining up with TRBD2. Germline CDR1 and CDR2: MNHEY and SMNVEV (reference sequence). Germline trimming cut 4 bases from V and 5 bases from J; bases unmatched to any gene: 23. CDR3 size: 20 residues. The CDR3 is CASSSRKPTRTAGGWETQYF. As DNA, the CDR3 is TGTGCCAGCAGTTCCCGAAAACCCACCCGCACTGCGGGGGGGTGGGAGACCCAGTACTTC.

The chain's CDR3 is CASSMNSRTDTQYF. CDR3 nucleotide sequence: TGTGCCAGTAGTATGAACTCGCGCACAGATACGCAGTATTTT. J is TRBJ2-3 and V is TRBV19; no clear D gene. This CDR3 has 14 amino acids. CDR1 and CDR2 from the germline V gene are LNHDA and SQIVND (reference sequence). With 3 bases removed from V and 1 base from J, the gap between germline ends came to 8 bases. Variable domain in full (rest from reference TRBV19 and TRBJ2-3): DGGITQSPKYLFRKEGQNVTLSCEQNLNHDAMYWYRQDPGQGLRLIYYSQIVNDFQKGDIAEGYSVSREKKESFPLTVTSAQKNPTAFYLCASSMNSRTDTQYFGPGTRLTVL.

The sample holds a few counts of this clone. CDR3 in DNA: TGCGCCAGCAGCCAAGATCGGCCCATACTAGCGGGAGGGCCAGATACGCAGTATTTT. Encoded protein: CASSQDRPILAGGPDTQYF. The V call is TRBV4-3, the J call TRBJ2-3, with 13 nucleotides matching TRBD2. CDR1 is LGHNA and CDR2 is YSLEER in the germline V gene. This CDR3 is 19 amino acids long. With 0 bases clipped from V and 4 bases from J, the junction kept 10 bases outside the gene matches.

The CDR3 region is CASSLARTGTYGYTF. The CDR3, as DNA: TGTGCCAGCAGCTTAGCGCGAACAGGGACCTATGGCTACACCTTC. The chain employs TRBV7-2 and TRBJ1-2; the D gene is possibly TRBD1 (6 bases). V was pared by 0 bases and J by 4 bases, with 12 bases between. CDR1 and CDR2 (germline): SGHTA, FQGNSA. The CDR3 covers 15 residues.

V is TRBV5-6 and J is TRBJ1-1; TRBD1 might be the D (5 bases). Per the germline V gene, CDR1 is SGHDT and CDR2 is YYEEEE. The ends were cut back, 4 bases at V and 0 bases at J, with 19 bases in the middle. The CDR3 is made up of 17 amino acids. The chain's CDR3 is CASSQGGNPLMNTEAFF. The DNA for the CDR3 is TGTGCCAGCAGCCAGGGCGGGAACCCTCTGATGAACACTGAAGCTTTCTTT.

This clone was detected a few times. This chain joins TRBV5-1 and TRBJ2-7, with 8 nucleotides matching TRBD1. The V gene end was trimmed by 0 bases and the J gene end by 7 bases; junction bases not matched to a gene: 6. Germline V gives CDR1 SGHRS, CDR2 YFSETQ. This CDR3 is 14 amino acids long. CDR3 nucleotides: TGCGCCAGCAGCTTGGTGGACAGGGCAGCGGAGCAGTACTTC. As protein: CASSLVDRAAEQYF.

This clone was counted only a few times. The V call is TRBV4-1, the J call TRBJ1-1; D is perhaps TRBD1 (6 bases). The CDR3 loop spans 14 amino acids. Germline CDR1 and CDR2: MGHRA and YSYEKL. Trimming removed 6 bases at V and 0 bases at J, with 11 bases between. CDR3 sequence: CASRRTGMNTEAFF. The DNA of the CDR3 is TGCGCCAGCAGACGAACAGGGATGAACACTGAAGCTTTCTTT.

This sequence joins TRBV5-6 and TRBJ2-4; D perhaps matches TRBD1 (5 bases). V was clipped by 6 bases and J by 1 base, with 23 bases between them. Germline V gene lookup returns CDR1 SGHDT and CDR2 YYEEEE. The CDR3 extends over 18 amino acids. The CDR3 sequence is CASTLLIGANVAKNIQYF. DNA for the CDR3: TGTGCCAGCACCCTATTAATAGGGGCGAATGTGGCCAAAAACATTCAGTACTTC.

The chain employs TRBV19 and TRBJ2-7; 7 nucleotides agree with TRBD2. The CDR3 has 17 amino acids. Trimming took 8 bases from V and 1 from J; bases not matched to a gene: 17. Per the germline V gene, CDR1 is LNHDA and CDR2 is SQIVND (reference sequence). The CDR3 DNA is TGTGCCAGTTCCGCAGAGGCTAGCGGCCCAACATCCTACGAGCAGTACTTC. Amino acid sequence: CASSAEASGPTSYEQYF.

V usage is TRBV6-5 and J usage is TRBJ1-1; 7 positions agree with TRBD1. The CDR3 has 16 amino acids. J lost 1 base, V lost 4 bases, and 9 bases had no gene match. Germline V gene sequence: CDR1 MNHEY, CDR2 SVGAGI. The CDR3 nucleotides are TGTGCCAGCAGTTCCACCGGACAGGACAGGAACACTGAAGCTTTCTTT. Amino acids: CASSSTGQDRNTEAFF.